Included here is one T cell receptor beta chain sequence, with context. Antigen: not known. Generated by immunoSEQ multiplex PCR, the TCRdb table keeps only in-frame clones and is missing some. The sample has approximately 76,000 clones; over 90% are singletons. The CDR3 sequence is 15 residues long. The germline V and J ends were trimmed by 5 bases and 3 bases, with 17 bases remaining between them. Germline CDR1 and CDR2: SEHNR and FQNEAQ (reference sequence). The sample belongs to a study of OX40 agonist ivuxolimab in advanced cancers. Background on the study: Every 2 weeks, patients got intravenous ivuxolimab at one of six dose levels (0.01-10 mg/kg). Patients enrolled in dose escalation were diagnosed with hepatocellular carcinoma, melanoma, renal cell or head and neck cancer. Broader study findings: CD8+ T cells averaged more expanded clones than CD4+.

The TCR comes from an adult with an advanced solid tumor such as melanoma, head and neck, liver or kidney cancer. Sequencing used CD4+ or CD8+ T cells sorted from blood, obtained in a trial of the OX40 agonist ivuxolimab. The V call is TRBV7-9, the J call TRBJ2-7, with D possibly being TRBD2 (5 bases). CDR3 nucleotides: TGTGCCAGCAGCCTAGGGTCCTACGGGATCTACGAGCAGTACTTC. This codes for CASSLGSYGIYEQYF.